Below, 8 T cell receptor beta chains from the same sample are listed, as sequenced in a study of chemoradiotherapy in HPV16-positive cancers. Sequencing used immunoSEQ multiplex PCR; TCRdb keeps in-frame clones, though not all of them. The sample has about 27,000 clones; over 90% are singletons. The source was blood, collected from a patient who underwent chemoradiotherapy. All receptors come from a human donor with HPV-associated anogenital cancer.

This sequence joins TRBV19 and TRBJ1-1; TRBD1 might be the D (6 bases). This CDR3 has 14 residues. Germline V lookup: CDR1 LNHDA, CDR2 SQIVND (reference sequence). V lost 5 bases and J 1 base, leaving 11 bases between the germline ends. CDR3 sequence reads: CASSLRTANTEAFF. CDR3 in DNA: TGTGCCAGTAGTTTGCGGACAGCGAACACTGAAGCTTTCTTT.

The gene calls are TRBV7-6 and TRBJ2-2; no clear D gene. The CDR3 spans 17 residues. The V gene lost 0 bases and the J gene lost 1 base, with 12 bases spanning the gap. Germline-derived CDR1 and CDR2 are SGHVS and FNYEAQ. For the CDR3, the DNA is TGTGCCAGCAGCTTAGCGGCTCGGGCGGAGAACACCGGGGAGCTGTTTTTT. Amino acid sequence: CASSLAARAENTGELFF. Looking up the rest from reference TRBV7-6 and TRBJ2-2 gives the full variable domain: GAGVSQSPRYKVTKRGQDVALRCDPISGHVSLYWYRQALGQGPEFLTYFNYEAQQDKSGLPNDRFSAERPEGSISTLTIQRTEQRDSAMYRCASSLAARAENTGELFFGEGSRLTVL.

CDR3 sequence reads: CASSTARGTETQYF. CDR3 bases: TGTGCCAGTAGTACCGCCCGGGGGACGGAGACCCAGTACTTC. This rearrangement joins TRBV19 to TRBJ2-5; TRBD2 is a possible D gene (6 bases). V lost 4 bases and J lost 5, with 14 bases in between. CDR3 size: 14 residues. Germline V gene sequence: CDR1 LNHDA, CDR2 SQIVND (reference sequence).

The chain joins TRBV14 to TRBJ2-1; no firm D call. The CDR3 loop spans 19 amino acids. V lost 1 base to trimming and J lost 6 bases, with 25 bases between them. Germline assignment: CDR1 SGHDN and CDR2 FVKESK. CDR3 DNA sequence: TGTGCCAGCAGCCAAGGGCTAGGCCTTGGCAGGCCGGCGGTCAATGAGCAGTTCTTC. The encoded protein is CASSQGLGLGRPAVNEQFF.

The V and J genes are TRBV6-5 and TRBJ1-6; perhaps TRBD1 as D (6 bases). CDR1 is MNHEY, CDR2 SVGAGI, per germline. Trimming shortened V by 0 bases and J by 7 bases, and 10 bases separated the two germline ends. This CDR3 region has 15 residues. The CDR3 region has the DNA TGTGCCAGCAGTTACTCGAACAGGGCGAATTCACCCCTCCACTTT. Amino acid sequence: CASSYSNRANSPLHF.

The gene calls are TRBV28 and TRBJ1-3; 7 nucleotides line up with TRBD1. The germline CDR1 and CDR2 sequences are MDHEN and SYDVKM. This CDR3 comprises 14 residues. The J segment lost 4 bases and the V segment lost 5 bases, leaving 5 bases of the junction unmatched. The CDR3 nucleotides are TGTGCCAGCAGTCCCGGGACAGCAGGAAACACCATATATTTT. Translating gives CASSPGTAGNTIYF.

The V call is TRBV15, the J call TRBJ1-3; D uncertain. Germline CDR1 LNHNV, CDR2 YYDKDF (reference sequence). This CDR3 spans 16 amino acids. Deletions cut 6 bases from V and 2 bases from J, with 17 bases between. CDR3: CATSQTTTKAGNTIYF. CDR3 nucleotides: TGTGCCACCAGTCAGACGACGACGAAGGCTGGAAACACCATATATTTT. Variable domain in full (rest from reference TRBV15 and TRBJ1-3): DAMVIQNPRYQVTQFGKPVTLSCSQTLNHNVMYWYQQKSSQAPKLLFHYYDKDFNNEADTPDNFQSRRPNTSFCFLDIRSPGLGDTAMYLCATSQTTTKAGNTIYFGEGSWLTVV.

CDR3 DNA: TGTGCCAGCAGCTTGAAAAGAATCTCTGGGGCCAACGTCCTGACTTTC. Its protein is CASSLKRISGANVLTF. The chain couples TRBV5-6 to TRBJ2-6; D is unclear. Germline V gene sequence: CDR1 SGHDT, CDR2 YYEEEE. The CDR3 loop spans 16 amino acids. V was pared by 1 base and J by 0 bases, with 8 bases between.